This TCR beta chain originates from a study of T cells expressing NK-cell markers. On the study more broadly: With respect to HCMV, seven of the eight sequenced donors were seropositive, and one was seronegative.

The V gene's germline CDR1 is MNHEY and CDR2 SVGAGI. The CDR3 loop spans 16 amino acids. TCRdb reanalyzed the 5' RACE reads and collapses them to one entry per CDR3 protein, without DNA. This table lists around 470,000 distinct CDR3 sequences. The sequence was collected from a woman in her 50s in good health. Sequencing was performed on blood T cells: a sorted CD56 or NKG2C T cell subset, CD4+ or CD8+ T cells, or bulk PBMC T cells (not recorded which). This sequence joins TRBV6-5 and TRBJ2-3; TCRdb gives TRBD2 as the D gene, but with no DNA this cannot be confirmed. The CDR3: CASRTPGGSEPDTQYF.